This TCR beta chain is from a study of blood T cell repertoires in COVID-19. This CDR3 has 13 residues. Trimming took 9 bases from V and 8 from J, leaving 19 bases between them. Germline CDR1 SEHNR, CDR2 FQNEAQ (reference sequence). Clones were sequenced by immunoSEQ multiplex PCR, and TCRdb holds only the in-frame ones, with some missing. The data show about 380,000 clones, more than 75% seen once. The gene calls are TRBV7-9 and TRBJ1-2, with a weak D call TRBD1 (5 bases). The sequencing sample was made of PBMCs or T cells enriched from blood (not recorded which). The sequence derives from a man aged 25 to 40 who had recovered from COVID-19. In nucleotides, the CDR3 is TGTGCCAGTGGGGCCACGATGGGTTTCGGCTACACCTTC. Amino acid sequence: CASGATMGFGYTF.